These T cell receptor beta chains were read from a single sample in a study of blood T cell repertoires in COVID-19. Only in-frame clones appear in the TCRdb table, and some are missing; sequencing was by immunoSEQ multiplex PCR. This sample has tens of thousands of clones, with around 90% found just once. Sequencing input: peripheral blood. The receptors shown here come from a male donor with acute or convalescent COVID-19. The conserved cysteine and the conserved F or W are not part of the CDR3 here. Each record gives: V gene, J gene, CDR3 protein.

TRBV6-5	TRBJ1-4	ASRRWTGQVEKLF
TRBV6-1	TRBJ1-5	ASSELVADQPQH
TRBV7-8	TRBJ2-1	ASSLVTSGGVSEQF
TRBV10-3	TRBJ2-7	AISTGLAGESSYEQY
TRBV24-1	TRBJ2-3	ATSDPGQGSTDTQY
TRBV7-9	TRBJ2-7	ASSRDFAHEQY
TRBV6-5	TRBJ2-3	ASSPWDRSTDTQY
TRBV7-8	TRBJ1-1	ASSSTTGGEATEAF
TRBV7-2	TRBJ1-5	ASSLGLSNQPQH
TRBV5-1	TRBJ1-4	ASSLGQSTNEKLF
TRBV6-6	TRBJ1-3	ASSRNLGTGGSGNTIY
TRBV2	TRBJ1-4	ASRPGTGDEKLF
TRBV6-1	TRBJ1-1	ASSERGTEAF
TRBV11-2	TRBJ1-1	ASNPPPGGTEAF
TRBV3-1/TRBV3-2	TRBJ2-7	ASSQRRTYYEQY
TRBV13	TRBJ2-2	ASSLESDFTGELF
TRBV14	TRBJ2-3	ASSQVDVGPQY
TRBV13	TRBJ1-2	ASSSEGGSYGYT
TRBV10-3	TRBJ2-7	AIASTDRGGHEQY
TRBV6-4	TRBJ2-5	ASSDRPCFREPRLQETQY
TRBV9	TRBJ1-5	ASSVRGEVGDQPQH
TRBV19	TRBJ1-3	ASSRQPGNTIY
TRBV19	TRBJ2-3	ASSIEGLAGGMDTQY
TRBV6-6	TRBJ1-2	ASSYGRGEANYGYT
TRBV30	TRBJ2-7	AWSSQGASKQY
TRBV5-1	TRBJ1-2	ASSLDRDYGYT
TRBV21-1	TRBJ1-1	ASSPKGIGNTEAF
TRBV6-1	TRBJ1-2	ASSEGQWEGYT
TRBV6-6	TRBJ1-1	ASRSNRGLNTEAF
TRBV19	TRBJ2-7	ASSTGLVYEQY
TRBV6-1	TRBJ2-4	ASSAISGTGANLAKNIQY
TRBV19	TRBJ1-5	ASTPGAGRDSNQPQH